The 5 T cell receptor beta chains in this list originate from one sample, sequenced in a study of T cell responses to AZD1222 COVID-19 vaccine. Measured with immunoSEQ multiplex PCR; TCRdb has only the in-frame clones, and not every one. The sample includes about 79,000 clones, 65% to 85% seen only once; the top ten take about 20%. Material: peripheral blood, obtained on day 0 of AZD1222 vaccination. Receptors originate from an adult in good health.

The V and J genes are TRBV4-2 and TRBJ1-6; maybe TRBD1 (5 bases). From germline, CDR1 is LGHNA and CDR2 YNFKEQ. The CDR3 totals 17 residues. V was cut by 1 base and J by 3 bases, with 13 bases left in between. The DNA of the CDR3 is TGTGCCAGCAGCCAAGCTGGGGGAATTGGCTATAATTCACCCCTCCACTTT. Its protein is CASSQAGGIGYNSPLHF.

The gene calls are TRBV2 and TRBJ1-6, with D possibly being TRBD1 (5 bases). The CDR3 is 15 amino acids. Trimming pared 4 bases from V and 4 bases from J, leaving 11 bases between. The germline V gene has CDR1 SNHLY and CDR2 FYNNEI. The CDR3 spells CASSGGGRYNSPLHF. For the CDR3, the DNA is TGTGCCAGCAGTGGTGGGGGACGGTATAATTCACCCCTCCACTTT.

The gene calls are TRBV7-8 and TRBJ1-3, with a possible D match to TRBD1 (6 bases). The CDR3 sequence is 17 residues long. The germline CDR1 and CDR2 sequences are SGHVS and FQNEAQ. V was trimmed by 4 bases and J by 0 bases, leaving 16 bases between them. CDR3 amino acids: CASSSRGRDDSGNTIYF. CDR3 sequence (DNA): TGTGCCAGCAGCTCTCGGGGGCGGGATGACTCTGGAAACACCATATATTTT.

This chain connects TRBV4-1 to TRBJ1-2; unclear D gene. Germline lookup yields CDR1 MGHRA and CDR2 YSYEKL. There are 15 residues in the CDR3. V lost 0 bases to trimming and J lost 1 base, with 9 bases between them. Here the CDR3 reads CASSQEGGVNYGYTF. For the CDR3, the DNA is TGCGCCAGCAGCCAAGAGGGCGGAGTTAACTATGGCTACACCTTC.

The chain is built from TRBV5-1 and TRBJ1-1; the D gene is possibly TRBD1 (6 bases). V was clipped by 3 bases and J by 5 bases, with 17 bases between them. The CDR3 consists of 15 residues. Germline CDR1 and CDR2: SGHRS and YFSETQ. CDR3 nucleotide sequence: TGCGCCAGCAGCTCCCAGACAGGCAGGGTGACTGAAGCTTTCTTT. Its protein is CASSSQTGRVTEAFF.